This TCR beta chain was recorded in a study of blood T cell repertoires in COVID-19. About the study: PBMCs, B-cell-depleted T cells, or T cells were the source of the cDNA or gDNA that made up the material.

The J segment lost 4 bases and the V segment lost 6 bases, leaving 11 bases of the junction unmatched. CDR1 is DFQATT, CDR2 SNEGSKA, per germline (reference sequence). The CDR3 has 15 residues. Per the authors' pipeline: Amplification with reference gene primers provided the estimates of nucleated cell counts. Libraries were prepared by immunoSEQ multiplex PCR; TCRdb keeps only in-frame clonotypes and omits some of them. That table gives V, J and clone size, and the DNA gave D and trimming. The table records some 200,000 clones, around 89% of them present only once. Assignments of participants to cohorts depended upon their own reported clinical history.

The source is a woman aged 18-29 years who had recovered from COVID-19. The chain is built from TRBV20-1 and TRBJ1-3; 8 nucleotides line up with TRBD1. Sequenced material: PBMCs or T cells enriched from blood (not recorded which). CDR3 coding DNA: TGCAGTGCGAGTGCTTGGACAGGGCCGGGAAACACCATATATTTT. This translates into CSASAWTGPGNTIYF.